The source of this T cell receptor beta chain is a study of T cell clonotyping in hematopoietic cell transplantation. Only in-frame clones appear in the TCRdb table, and some are missing; sequencing was by immunoSEQ multiplex PCR. The sample carries roughly 40,000 clones, approximately 81% recorded once. Noted time point: recipient sample about 28 days before transplant, after cytoreduction. The TCR sequence derives from a man between 60 and 75 years old with acute myeloid leukemia. Some clones in this sample may be carry-over from other donors' samples. The source material was peripheral blood mononuclear cells, sampled before stem cell transplant.

The CDR3 coding sequence is TGTGCCAGCAGGGGGACAGGGCCTTCCAAAAACATTCAGTACTTC. Translated, it gives CASRGTGPSKNIQYF. The J gene is TRBJ2-4, the V gene TRBV25-1, with TRBD1 matching 9 bases. The V gene's germline CDR1 is MGHDK and CDR2 SYGVNS. After removal of 6 bases from V and 2 bases from J, the junction contained 5 bases not matched to a gene. The CDR3 has 15 residues. Using reference TRBV25-1 and TRBJ2-4 for the parts outside the CDR3, the full variable domain is EADIYQTPRYLVIGTGKKITLECSQTMGHDKMYWYQQDPGMELHLIHYSYGVNSTEKGDLSSESTVSRIRTEHFPLTLESARPSHTSQYLCASRGTGPSKNIQYFGAGTRLSVL.